These T cell receptor beta chains were read from a single sample in a study of beta chain features in type 1 diabetes. The table came from immunoSEQ multiplex PCR; TCRdb's copy has only in-frame clones and leaves some out. Here the sample spans around 150,000 clones, about 9% being singletons. Sequenced input: central memory CD4+ T cells from blood. Source of these receptors: a woman aged 30 to 39 with type 1 diabetes. The CDR3 runs from the conserved cysteine through the conserved F or W. Fields, in order: clone size, D gene, V gene, J gene, CDR3 protein, CDR3 DNA. D genes are given only for firm matches. For some rows the clone size is stated as once, few or many, or as a class when expanded; others skip it.

clone size: .
D gene: TRBD1
V gene: TRBV9
J gene: TRBJ2-1
CDR3 protein: CASSPRDRTYNEQFF
CDR3 DNA: TGTGCCAGCAGCCCGCGGGACAGGACGTACAATGAGCAGTTCTTC

clone size: many
D gene: TRBD2
V gene: TRBV5-4
J gene: TRBJ2-5
CDR3 protein: CASSLRLAGAETQYF
CDR3 DNA: TGTGCCAGCAGCCTGCGACTAGCGGGAGCGGAGACCCAGTACTTC

clone size: few
D gene: TRBD1
V gene: TRBV7-3
J gene: TRBJ1-1
CDR3 protein: CASSPQGDTEAFF
CDR3 DNA: TGTGCCAGCAGTCCCCAGGGGGACACTGAAGCTTTCTTT

clone size: .
D gene: .
V gene: TRBV27
J gene: TRBJ2-5
CDR3 protein: CASSPIRSDSGAETQYF
CDR3 DNA: TGTGCCAGCAGCCCCATTCGTTCGGACAGCGGGGCAGAGACCCAGTACTTC

clone size: .
D gene: TRBD1
V gene: TRBV19
J gene: TRBJ1-1
CDR3 protein: CASSTPGQGSAAFF
CDR3 DNA: TGTGCCAGTAGTACGCCGGGACAGGGATCAGCAGCTTTCTTT

clone size: few
D gene: .
V gene: TRBV10-2
J gene: TRBJ1-5
CDR3 protein: CASSDRQSNQPQHF
CDR3 DNA: TGCGCCAGCAGTGACAGACAGTCCAATCAGCCCCAGCATTTT

clone size: .
D gene: .
V gene: TRBV29-1
J gene: TRBJ1-1
CDR3 protein: CSVVGTSRGTEAFF
CDR3 DNA: TGCAGCGTTGTCGGGACAAGTAGGGGTACTGAAGCTTTCTTT

clone size: few
D gene: TRBD1
V gene: TRBV11-2
J gene: TRBJ2-7
CDR3 protein: CASSRIRQGSYEQYF
CDR3 DNA: TGTGCCAGCAGCCGCATTCGACAGGGCTCCTACGAGCAGTACTTC

clone size: few
D gene: TRBD2
V gene: TRBV27
J gene: TRBJ2-7
CDR3 protein: CASSLGRTQTSVQYF
CDR3 DNA: TGTGCCAGCAGTTTAGGCAGGACGCAGACTAGCGTGCAGTACTTC

clone size: few
D gene: .
V gene: TRBV6-6
J gene: TRBJ2-7
CDR3 protein: CASSSRLGNSYEQYF
CDR3 DNA: TGTGCCAGCAGTTCCCGACTAGGGAACTCCTACGAGCAGTACTTC

clone size: .
D gene: TRBD2
V gene: TRBV7-3
J gene: TRBJ2-1
CDR3 protein: CASSLKTSGGYNEQFF
CDR3 DNA: TGTGCCAGCAGCTTAAAGACTAGCGGGGGATACAATGAGCAGTTCTTC

clone size: few
D gene: .
V gene: TRBV6-6
J gene: TRBJ2-5
CDR3 protein: CASVPRGEETQYF
CDR3 DNA: TGTGCCAGTGTTCCCAGGGGAGAGGAGACCCAGTACTTC

clone size: .
D gene: .
V gene: TRBV25-1
J gene: TRBJ1-2
CDR3 protein: CASSESYGYTF
CDR3 DNA: TGTGCCAGCAGTGAATCATATGGCTACACCTTC

clone size: few
D gene: .
V gene: TRBV19
J gene: TRBJ2-5
CDR3 protein: CASRMGGQETQYF
CDR3 DNA: TGTGCCAGTAGAATGGGGGGCCAAGAGACCCAGTACTTC

clone size: .
D gene: .
V gene: TRBV18
J gene: TRBJ2-6
CDR3 protein: CASSPFSLSGANVLTF
CDR3 DNA: TGTGCCAGCTCACCATTTAGTCTCTCTGGGGCCAACGTCCTGACTTTC

clone size: .
D gene: TRBD2
V gene: TRBV5-1
J gene: TRBJ2-1
CDR3 protein: CATGTSGAYNEQFF
CDR3 DNA: TGCGCCACGGGGACTAGCGGTGCCTACAATGAGCAGTTCTTC

clone size: .
D gene: TRBD1
V gene: TRBV5-1
J gene: TRBJ2-3
CDR3 protein: CASSSLTGNGADTQYF
CDR3 DNA: TGCGCCAGCAGCTCGTTGACAGGGAACGGGGCAGATACGCAGTATTTT

clone size: .
D gene: TRBD1
V gene: TRBV9
J gene: TRBJ2-3
CDR3 protein: CASSVEQGRTDTQYF
CDR3 DNA: TGTGCCAGCAGCGTAGAACAGGGGAGAACAGATACGCAGTATTTT

clone size: few
D gene: .
V gene: TRBV19
J gene: TRBJ2-6
CDR3 protein: CASSIPSLRTGANVLTF
CDR3 DNA: TGTGCCAGTAGTATCCCCTCTCTGAGGACTGGGGCCAACGTCCTGACTTTC

clone size: .
D gene: .
V gene: TRBV5-4
J gene: TRBJ2-4
CDR3 protein: CASSLAQGGNIQYF
CDR3 DNA: TGTGCCAGCAGCTTGGCTCAGGGGGGAAACATTCAGTACTTC

clone size: few
D gene: .
V gene: TRBV7-8
J gene: TRBJ1-2
CDR3 protein: CASSRERNPGIYGYTF
CDR3 DNA: TGTGCCAGCAGCCGGGAGCGAAACCCAGGCATCTATGGCTACACCTTC

clone size: .
D gene: .
V gene: TRBV2
J gene: TRBJ1-1
CDR3 protein: CASSDNSDTEAFF
CDR3 DNA: TGTGCCAGCAGTGATAATTCGGACACTGAAGCTTTCTTT

clone size: .
D gene: TRBD1
V gene: TRBV6-1
J gene: TRBJ2-2
CDR3 protein: CASRTGGNTGELFF
CDR3 DNA: TGTGCCAGCAGGACAGGGGGGAACACCGGGGAGCTGTTTTTT

clone size: few
D gene: TRBD1
V gene: TRBV6-5
J gene: TRBJ2-7
CDR3 protein: CASSYSSGGSPYEQYF
CDR3 DNA: TGTGCCAGCAGTTACTCATCAGGGGGCAGCCCCTACGAGCAGTACTTC

clone size: .
D gene: TRBD2
V gene: TRBV25-1
J gene: TRBJ2-3
CDR3 protein: CASRASSGRLRGTDTQYF
CDR3 DNA: TGTGCCAGCAGGGCTTCTAGCGGGAGATTGAGGGGAACAGATACGCAGTATTTT

clone size: .
D gene: TRBD1
V gene: TRBV4-1
J gene: TRBJ1-4
CDR3 protein: CASSQPGQGNEKLFF
CDR3 DNA: TGCGCCAGCAGCCAACCGGGACAGGGGAATGAAAAACTGTTTTTT

clone size: few
D gene: TRBD1
V gene: TRBV27
J gene: TRBJ2-1
CDR3 protein: CASSLVRGTGAGEQFF
CDR3 DNA: TGTGCCAGCAGTTTGGTACGCGGGACAGGGGCGGGTGAGCAGTTCTTC

clone size: few
D gene: TRBD1
V gene: TRBV2
J gene: TRBJ1-5
CDR3 protein: CASSRQGGNQPQHF
CDR3 DNA: TGTGCCAGCAGCCGACAGGGAGGCAATCAGCCCCAGCATTTT

clone size: few
D gene: TRBD2
V gene: TRBV6-5
J gene: TRBJ2-7
CDR3 protein: CASSYSSGSSYEQYF
CDR3 DNA: TGTGCCAGCAGTTACTCGAGCGGGAGTTCCTACGAGCAGTACTTC

clone size: .
D gene: TRBD1
V gene: TRBV10-3
J gene: TRBJ2-5
CDR3 protein: CAISGGEGGLHQETQYF
CDR3 DNA: TGTGCCATCAGTGGAGGGGAAGGGGGCCTACACCAAGAGACCCAGTACTTC